One sample yielded the 32 T cell receptor beta chains listed below, sequenced in a study of spatial heterogeneity in lung cancer. Each CDR3 protein is one row after TCRdb ran MiXCR on the 5' RACE reads. The sample lists tens of thousands of distinct CDR3 sequences; 9.5% to 15% were seen once. Time point defined: sample taken at primary tumor resection. The specimen was PBMCs, collected at surgery. Receptor source: a male donor with early-stage non-small cell lung cancer.

This clonotype was picked up a small number of times. The chain carries TRBV4-2 and TRBJ2-7; D remains unclear. Per the germline V gene, CDR1 is LGHNA and CDR2 is YNFKEQ. The CDR3 extends over 16 amino acids. Trimming took 0 bases from V and 0 from J, leaving 12 bases between them. The DNA of the CDR3 is TGTGCCAGCAGCCAAGATCAAGATACCTTCTCCTACGAGCAGTACTTC. It encodes CASSQDQDTFSYEQYF.

The chain recombines TRBV5-1 with TRBJ2-5, with TRBD1 as a possible D gene (7 bases). CDR1 and CDR2 from the germline V gene are SGHRS and YFSETQ. There are 13 residues in the CDR3. Trimming took 3 bases from V and 5 from J, leaving 11 bases between them. This CDR3 reads CASSSPGGETQYF. The CDR3 DNA follows: TGCGCCAGCAGCTCACCAGGGGGGGAGACCCAGTACTTC.

This clonotype has only a few counts. The chain links TRBV12-3 or TRBV12-4 to TRBJ2-7; D may be TRBD1 or TRBD2 (5 bases each). V was pared by 8 bases and J by 0 bases, with 8 bases between. The CDR3 totals 12 residues. In nucleotides, the CDR3 is TGTGCCAGCCGAGGGGACTCCTACGAGCAGTACTTC. Translation gives CASRGDSYEQYF.

This clonotype came up a few times. The V and J genes are TRBV7-9 and TRBJ2-2; 7 nucleotides agree with TRBD2. The germline CDR1 and CDR2 sequences are SEHNR and FQNEAQ (reference sequence). This CDR3 contains 14 residues. Germline trimming cut 1 base from V and 8 bases from J; bases unmatched to any gene: 4. The CDR3 DNA sequence: TGTGCCAGCAGCTTAGGACGGGAGGCGGGGGAGCTGTTTTTT. As protein: CASSLGREAGELFF. Full variable domain (outside the CDR3, taken from reference TRBV7-9 and TRBJ2-2): DTGVSQNPRHKITKRGQNVTFRCDPISEHNRLYWYRQTLGQGPEFLTYFQNEAQLEKSRLLSDRFSAERPKGSFSTLEIQRTEQGDSAMYLCASSLGREAGELFFGEGSRLTVL.

A few counts support this clonotype. The gene calls are TRBV12-3 or TRBV12-4 and TRBJ1-5, with 8 nucleotides matching TRBD1. The V gene end was trimmed by 6 bases and the J gene end by 8 bases; junction bases not matched to a gene: 6. This CDR3 comprises 13 residues. The CDR3 region has the DNA TGTGCCAGCAGGGCAGGGGGCGCTAAGCCCCAGCATTTT. Protein sequence: CASRAGGAKPQHF.

This chain uses TRBV10-3 with TRBJ1-2; no clear D. The CDR3 has 11 residues. The V gene's germline CDR1 is ENHRY and CDR2 SYGVKD. V was cut by 11 bases and J by 4 bases, with 11 bases left in between. The CDR3 DNA reads TGTGCCGTCGAAGCCCGCTATGGCTACACCTTC. It translates to CAVEARYGYTF.

The chain joins TRBV12-3 or TRBV12-4 to TRBJ1-2, with a tentative D call TRBD1 (6 bases). V was trimmed by 4 bases and J by 6 bases, leaving 15 bases between them. The CDR3 consists of 14 residues. The CDR3 DNA is TGTGCCAGCAGTTACGGACAGCTCCGTGATGGCTACACCTTC. Translated: CASSYGQLRDGYTF.

V is TRBV28 and J is TRBJ2-6; D not certain. CDR3 length equals 15 residues. The V gene lost 4 bases and the J gene lost 0 bases, with 7 bases spanning the gap. Germline CDR1 reads MDHEN; CDR2 reads SYDVKM. CDR3 sequence (DNA): TGTGCCAGCAGTTCCCTATACTCTGGGGCCAACGTCCTGACTTTC. Protein product: CASSSLYSGANVLTF. Using reference TRBV28 and TRBJ2-6 for the parts outside the CDR3, the full variable domain is DVKVTQSSRYLVKRTGEKVFLECVQDMDHENMFWYRQDPGLGLRLIYFSYDVKMKEKGDIPEGYSVSREKKERFSLILESASTNQTSMYLCASSSLYSGANVLTFGAGSRLTVL.

This clonotype ranks as medium-sized. CDR3 bases: TGTGCCAGCAGCTATTACACAGATACGCAGTATTTT. Translation gives CASSYYTDTQYF. The rearrangement uses TRBV11-2 and TRBJ2-3, with D unresolved. In germline, CDR1 is SGHAT, CDR2 FQNNGV. V was cut by 4 bases and J by 2 bases, with 4 bases left in between. This CDR3 is 12 amino acids long.

In its sample, this clonotype was seen a few times. This chain joins TRBV5-1 and TRBJ2-3; weak D call: TRBD2 (6 bases). Trimming shortened V by 5 bases and J by 0 bases, and 16 bases separated the two germline ends. Germline CDR1 is SGHRS and CDR2 is YFSETQ. CDR3 length equals 16 residues. The CDR3 loop reads CASSDSRAGSTDTQYF. The DNA for the CDR3 is TGCGCCAGCAGTGACTCCAGAGCGGGCAGCACAGATACGCAGTATTTT. Looking up the rest from reference TRBV5-1 and TRBJ2-3 gives the full variable domain: KAGVTQTPRYLIKTRGQQVTLSCSPISGHRSVSWYQQTPGQGLQFLFEYFSETQRNKGNFPGRFSGRQFSNSRSEMNVSTLELGDSALYLCASSDSRAGSTDTQYFGPGTRLTVL.

This clonotype was seen many times. The rearrangement joins TRBV11-2 to TRBJ2-5, with 7 nucleotides matching TRBD1. This CDR3 is built from 15 residues. Germline values: CDR1 SGHAT, CDR2 FQNNGV. V shed 3 bases and J 0 bases; nucleotides not matched to a gene: 4. This CDR3 is CASSFSGGYQETQYF. The DNA for the CDR3 is TGTGCCAGCAGCTTTTCAGGGGGATACCAAGAGACCCAGTACTTC.

The chain joins TRBV6-4 to TRBJ1-5, with D uncertain. This CDR3 contains 15 residues. V lost 2 bases and J lost 0, with 8 bases in between. Germline V gene sequence: CDR1 MRHNA, CDR2 SNTAGT. The CDR3 protein is CASSDRADSNQPQHF. The CDR3 region has the DNA TGTGCCAGCAGTGACAGGGCCGATAGCAATCAGCCCCAGCATTTT.

The table lists this clonotype with a few counts. The chain carries TRBV7-9 and TRBJ2-7, with D hard to call. V lost 6 bases and J 5 bases, leaving 5 bases between the germline ends. Germline V gene lookup returns CDR1 SEHNR and CDR2 FQNEAQ (reference sequence). This CDR3 has 10 residues. CDR3 DNA: TGTGCCAGCAGTACCAACGAGCAGTACTTC. Translating gives CASSTNEQYF.

This chain uses TRBV4-1 with TRBJ2-1, with no clear D. This CDR3 region has 15 residues. Germline V CDR1 and CDR2: MGHRA, YSYEKL. V lost 2 bases and J 3 bases, leaving 11 bases between the germline ends. In nucleotides, the CDR3 is TGCGCCAGCAGCCAACTCTCTAGTGACTACAATGAGCAGTTCTTC. The encoded protein is CASSQLSSDYNEQFF.

This clonotype appeared many times. The genes are TRBV28 and TRBJ1-2; a weak D match, TRBD1 (6 bases). Germline V CDR1 and CDR2: MDHEN, SYDVKM. Trimming took off 6 bases at V and 7 bases at J, with 18 bases between the two ends. This CDR3 has 14 residues. The DNA of the CDR3 is TGTGCCAGCAGCCCCGGGGGCAGGGGATCTGGCTACACCTTC. This gives the protein CASSPGGRGSGYTF.

This clonotype was counted a few times. The chain joins TRBV10-3 to TRBJ1-2; 7 nucleotides line up with TRBD1. The ends lost 2 bases at V and 0 bases at J; junction bases unmatched: 3. Germline V gene data show CDR1 as ENHRY and CDR2 as SYGVKD. The length of the CDR3 is 15 residues. CDR3 amino acids: CAISEGDRANYGYTF. The CDR3 DNA sequence: TGTGCCATCAGTGAGGGGGACAGAGCTAACTATGGCTACACCTTC.

This clonotype appeared a few times. V is TRBV7-9 and J is TRBJ1-3; 7 bases fit TRBD1. V shed 5 bases and J 5 bases; nucleotides not matched to a gene: 15. The CDR3 sequence is 17 residues long. Germline CDR1 reads SEHNR; CDR2 reads FQNEAQ (reference sequence). CDR3 in amino acids: CASSKIAGQTARNTIYF. The CDR3 DNA reads TGTGCCAGCAGCAAGATCGCGGGACAGACTGCAAGAAACACCATATATTTT.

This clonotype was observed a handful of times. V is TRBV29-1 and J is TRBJ2-3; TRBD2 matches 7 bases. CDR1 and CDR2 from the germline V gene are SQVTM and ANQGSEA. Unmatched junction bases numbered 8, after V lost 8 bases and J lost 3 bases. CDR3 length: 13 residues. CDR3 DNA: TGCAGCTGGGGGGGGGTCGGAACAGATACGCAGTATTTT. Its translation: CSWGGVGTDTQYF.

In its sample, this clonotype was seen a few times. The J gene is TRBJ2-2, the V gene TRBV11-2; D unresolved. The germline V and J ends were trimmed by 1 base and 6 bases, with 12 bases remaining between them. The CDR3 extends over 15 amino acids. Germline V gene lookup returns CDR1 SGHAT and CDR2 FQNNGV. CDR3 DNA: TGTGCCAGCAGCTTAGCCTCTTGGGGTTCCGGGGAGCTGTTTTTT. Its protein product is CASSLASWGSGELFF. The whole variable domain, remainder taken from reference TRBV11-2 and TRBJ2-2, is EAGVAQSPRYKIIEKRQSVAFWCNPISGHATLYWYQQILGQGPKLLIQFQNNGVVDDSQLPKDRFSAERLKGVDSTLKIQPAKLEDSAVYLCASSLASWGSGELFFGEGSRLTVL.

The chain combines TRBV12-3 or TRBV12-4 with TRBJ2-5; TRBD2 aligns across 10 bases. The CDR3 sequence is 15 residues long. J was trimmed by 5 bases and V by 7 bases; bases with no gene match: 10. CDR3 region: CASTLSGRRRETQYF. The CDR3 DNA follows: TGTGCCAGCACCCTTAGCGGGAGGCGGAGGGAGACCCAGTACTTC.

This clonotype was seen repeatedly, ten times or more. The chain joins TRBV7-2 to TRBJ2-1, with a weak D call TRBD1 (5 bases). The CDR3 consists of 14 residues. Germline V lookup: CDR1 SGHTA, CDR2 FQGNSA. Trimming took off 5 bases at V and 6 bases at J, with 14 bases between the two ends. The CDR3 protein is CASSRSAGPNEQFF. The CDR3 region has the DNA TGTGCCAGCAGCCGTTCGGCAGGGCCCAATGAGCAGTTCTTC.

This chain links TRBV18 with TRBJ2-3; perhaps D is TRBD1 or TRBD2 (5 bases each). The germline gives CDR1 KGHSH, CDR2 LQKENI. The CDR3 covers 15 residues. V was trimmed by 5 bases and J by 0 bases, leaving 12 bases between them. The CDR3 DNA follows: TGTGCCAGCTCAATTAGGGGACGGAGCACAGATACGCAGTATTTT. Encoded protein: CASSIRGRSTDTQYF.

This clonotype was seen at least ten times. J is TRBJ2-7 and V is TRBV10-3; TRBD2 might be the D (6 bases). Per the germline V gene, CDR1 is ENHRY and CDR2 is SYGVKD. Deletions cut 0 bases from V and 0 bases from J, with 18 bases between. The CDR3 runs to 18 residues. In DNA form, the CDR3 reads TGTGCCATCAGTGAGTCGAGTGCCGGGACTGGAAACTCCTACGAGCAGTACTTC. This sequence encodes CAISESSAGTGNSYEQYF.

This clonotype was detected only a few times. The V gene is TRBV6-2 or TRBV6-3, the J gene TRBJ2-1; 7 nucleotides align to TRBD1. Germline-derived CDR1 and CDR2 are MNHEY and SVGEGT. V gave up 6 bases and J gave up 3 bases; unmatched junction bases: 8. The CDR3 has 15 residues. Here the CDR3 DNA reads TGTGCCAGCAGGGACGAGGGGGCTAACTACAATGAGCAGTTCTTC. It codes for CASRDEGANYNEQFF.

The V gene is TRBV18, the J gene TRBJ2-1; D gene ambiguous. Trimming removed 2 bases from V and 9 bases from J, with 11 bases in between. The CDR3 is 13 residues long. Germline CDR1 is KGHSH and CDR2 is LQKENI. The CDR3 DNA reads as TGTGCCAGCTCACCATCGAAAGGCAGTGAGCAGTTCTTC. Translation gives CASSPSKGSEQFF.

This clonotype was recorded at least ten times. J is TRBJ2-7 and V is TRBV20-1, with 9 nucleotides matching TRBD2. After removal of 5 bases from V and 4 bases from J, the junction contained 6 bases not matched to a gene. Looked up from germline, CDR1 is DFQATT and CDR2 is SNEGSKA (reference sequence). The CDR3 sequence is 13 residues long. CDR3 loop: CSAAGLADYEQYF. The CDR3 nucleotides read TGCAGTGCTGCGGGACTAGCAGATTACGAGCAGTACTTC.

The chain joins TRBV10-3 to TRBJ2-2; 8 bases agree with TRBD1. V trimming: 2 bases; J trimming: 1 base; junction bases outside the gene matches: 0. Germline CDR1 reads ENHRY; CDR2 reads SYGVKD. CDR3 size: 15 residues. CDR3 residues: CAISEGQGNTGELFF. The CDR3 region has the DNA TGTGCCATCAGTGAGGGACAGGGGAACACCGGGGAGCTGTTTTTT.

This clonotype was counted between two and nine times. V gene TRBV7-9 combines with J gene TRBJ1-3; D unresolved. The CDR3 has 14 amino acids. Per germline, CDR1 SEHNR and CDR2 FQNEAQ (reference sequence). V was trimmed by 8 bases and J by 0 bases, leaving 11 bases between them. For the CDR3, the DNA is TGTGCCAGCTTCGACTGGAGCTCTGGAAACACCATATATTTT. Its translation is CASFDWSSGNTIYF. Using reference TRBV7-9 and TRBJ1-3 for the parts outside the CDR3, the full variable domain is DTGVSQNPRHKITKRGQNVTFRCDPISEHNRLYWYRQTLGQGPEFLTYFQNEAQLEKSRLLSDRFSAERPKGSFSTLEIQRTEQGDSAMYLCASFDWSSGNTIYFGEGSWLTVV.

The CDR3 coding sequence is TGTGCCAGCAGGAGGTCGATTGGGTCCTACAATGAGCAGTTCTTC. Translated, it gives CASRRSIGSYNEQFF. The genes are TRBV2 and TRBJ2-1; no clear D gene. The CDR3 has 15 residues. Germline V gene sequence: CDR1 SNHLY, CDR2 FYNNEI. Trimming pared 6 bases from V and 1 base from J, leaving 13 bases between.

In its sample, this clonotype was seen a few times. Sequence at one end of the junction differs from germline and may be a read error. The J gene is TRBJ2-2, the V gene TRBV7-7; 7 bases agree with TRBD1. The CDR3 loop spans 14 amino acids. Germline CDR1 SSHAT, CDR2 FNYEAQ (reference sequence). The CDR3 is CASSSGTDTGELFF. DNA of the CDR3: TGTGCTAGCAGCTCCGGGACAGACACCGGGGAGCTGTTTTTT.

In its sample, this clonotype was seen many times. The V gene is TRBV6-1, the J gene TRBJ2-3; tentatively, D is TRBD2 (6 bases). V lost 6 bases and J 6 bases, leaving 7 bases between the germline ends. The CDR3 has 11 amino acids. The germline gives CDR1 MNHNS, CDR2 SASEGT. Written as DNA, the CDR3 is TGTGCCAGCAGCCGGGAGGATACGCAGTATTTT. Translating gives CASSREDTQYF.

This clonotype was counted only a few times. The J gene is TRBJ2-7, the V gene TRBV7-2; no reliable D call. Germline loops: CDR1 SGHTA, CDR2 FQGNSA. Trimming shortened V by 1 base and J by 3 bases, and 10 bases separated the two germline ends. The CDR3 loop spans 14 amino acids. The CDR3 reads CASSLDLGSYEQYF. The CDR3 DNA sequence: TGTGCCAGCAGCTTAGATTTGGGAAGCTACGAGCAGTACTTC.